The 10 T cell receptor beta chains given below trace back to one sample, sequenced in a study of cytomegalovirus exposure and HLA in healthy donors (dated by TCRdb to 2016 to 2017). Libraries were made using the immunoSEQ multiplex PCR assay. The multiplex PCR relied on a mix of 60 forward primers for TCR Vbeta segments and 13 reverse primers for TCR Jbeta segments. In its TCRdb copy, this immuneACCESS table keeps in-frame sequences only and misses some clones. Where compared with another copy, unresolved V genes explain less than half of these, and the others have no known cause. This sample comprises more than 100,000 clones, roughly 80% of them detected only once. The top ten clones comprise 1% of the sample. The sample comprised PBMCs. All receptors derive from a man aged 35 to 55 in good health and CMV-seronegative.

The chain carries TRBV6-5 and TRBJ1-3, with TRBD1 matching over 8 bases. Germline-derived CDR1 and CDR2 are MNHEY and SVGAGI. The CDR3 is 16 amino acids. The ends lost 2 bases at V and 4 bases at J; junction bases unmatched: 7. The CDR3 loop is CASSYTGQGVGNTIYF. In nucleotides, the CDR3 is TGTGCCAGCAGTTACACCGGACAGGGAGTGGGAAACACCATATATTTT.

This chain joins TRBV4-1 and TRBJ1-1, with no clear D. Per the germline V gene, CDR1 is MGHRA and CDR2 is YSYEKL. Trimming took off 1 base at V and 0 bases at J, with 15 bases between the two ends. The length of the CDR3 is 17 residues. The CDR3 bases are TGCGCCAGCAGCCAAGGTGCCGGGAGAAACATGAACACTGAAGCTTTCTTT. Translating it yields CASSQGAGRNMNTEAFF.

The rearrangement joins TRBV7-2 to TRBJ2-5, with 7 bases lining up with TRBD2. The junction had 11 bases not matched to a gene; V was cut back by 5 bases and J by 2 bases. The CDR3 has 16 amino acids. Germline V gene data show CDR1 as SGHTA and CDR2 as FQGNSA. The CDR3 loop reads CASSPTSVVEQETQYF. The CDR3 DNA follows: TGTGCCAGCAGCCCCACTAGCGTCGTGGAGCAAGAGACCCAGTACTTC.

This chain links TRBV5-1 with TRBJ2-7; 7 positions agree with TRBD2. The germline V gene encodes CDR1 SGHRS and CDR2 YFSETQ. CDR3 length: 15 amino acids. V lost 2 bases, J lost 0 bases, and 5 bases stayed unmatched. CDR3 sequence reads: CASSFGGTSSYEQYF. DNA of the CDR3: TGCGCCAGCAGCTTCGGGGGGACCAGCTCCTACGAGCAGTACTTC.

The chain has TRBV5-1 and TRBJ2-7, with 8 bases lining up with TRBD2. Germline V CDR1 and CDR2: SGHRS, YFSETQ. The CDR3 spans 14 residues. Trimming took 3 bases from V and 1 from J; bases not matched to a gene: 3. The CDR3 protein is CASSSGLESYEQYF. The CDR3, as DNA: TGCGCCAGCAGCTCGGGACTAGAATCCTACGAGCAGTACTTC. The complete variable domain, with remaining parts taken from reference TRBV5-1 and TRBJ2-7, reads KAGVTQTPRYLIKTRGQQVTLSCSPISGHRSVSWYQQTPGQGLQFLFEYFSETQRNKGNFPGRFSGRQFSNSRSEMNVSTLELGDSALYLCASSSGLESYEQYFGPGTRLTVT.

The V call is TRBV6-1, the J call TRBJ1-1; D might be TRBD1 (5 bases). The CDR3 has 14 amino acids. Trimming cost V 5 bases and J 1 base, with 11 bases left between them. Per the germline V gene, CDR1 is MNHNS and CDR2 is SASEGT. CDR3 nucleotide sequence: TGTGCCAGCAGTCCAGACAGCTCGAACACTGAAGCTTTCTTT. Amino acids: CASSPDSSNTEAFF.

The chain couples TRBV11-2 to TRBJ2-4, with a possible D match to TRBD2 (6 bases). CDR3 size: 16 residues. V was cut by 2 bases and J by 2 bases, with 13 bases left in between. Germline assignment: CDR1 SGHAT and CDR2 FQNNGV. In nucleotides, the CDR3 is TGTGCCAGCAGCTTATCCGGGAGTCCAACCAAAAACATTCAGTACTTC. This gives the protein CASSLSGSPTKNIQYF.

The chain has TRBV4-1 and TRBJ2-6; D possibly corresponds to TRBD2 (5 bases). The CDR3 totals 17 residues. V was clipped by 6 bases and J by 1 base, with 16 bases between them. Germline CDR1 reads MGHRA; CDR2 reads YSYEKL. DNA for the CDR3: TGCGCCAGCAGGCCCGACTGGGCGGGTTCTGGGGCCAACGTCCTGACTTTC. Protein: CASRPDWAGSGANVLTF.

The V call is TRBV28, the J call TRBJ1-1; possible D gene TRBD1, 6 bases. Germline values: CDR1 MDHEN, CDR2 SYDVKM. The CDR3 is made up of 15 amino acids. Deletions cut 6 bases from V and 0 bases from J, with 14 bases between. The DNA of the CDR3 is TGTGCCAGCAGAACCTCAGGGGCGCTGAACACTGAAGCTTTCTTT. Protein sequence: CASRTSGALNTEAFF.

The DNA of the CDR3 is TGTGCCAGCAGTACACGATCTTCTGGCCCCCAGCATTTT. It specifies CASSTRSSGPQHF. V gene TRBV6-5 combines with J gene TRBJ1-5; no reliable D call. Germline V gives CDR1 MNHEY, CDR2 SVGAGI. Trimming pared 5 bases from V and 10 bases from J, leaving 15 bases between. This CDR3 comprises 13 residues.